Given below is one T cell receptor beta chain in context. The germline CDR1 and CDR2 sequences are SGHTA and FQGNSA. This CDR3 is 13 amino acids long. The V gene lost 0 bases and the J gene lost 2 bases, with 4 bases spanning the gap. This sample was taken from a study of blood T cell repertoires in COVID-19. In the study overall: Material from acute and convalescent COVID-19 was sourced from the United States, Italy and Spain. In each case, the material was cDNA or gDNA derived from T cells, B-cell-depleted T cells, or PBMCs.

TCRdb's copy holds only in-frame clones and misses some; the assay was immunoSEQ multiplex PCR. This sample has 150,000 to 200,000 clones, with approximately 90% found just once. The receptor comes from a man between 18 and 35 years old with active or convalescent COVID-19. Sequenced input: peripheral blood. The chain combines TRBV7-2 with TRBJ1-2; no clear D. The CDR3 DNA is TGTGCCAGCAGCTTAGCACACAACTATGGCTACACCTTC. Translated, it gives CASSLAHNYGYTF.